This TCR beta chain was identified in a study of T cell changes during pregnancy in multiple sclerosis. Only in-frame clones appear in the TCRdb table, and some are missing; sequencing was by immunoSEQ multiplex PCR. This sample carries approximately 49,000 clones, almost 95% of them seen once, and the ten largest clones take 0.8% to 1%. The CDR3 covers 14 residues. The trim removed 5 bases at V and 7 bases at J, leaving 6 bases unmatched. The V gene's germline CDR1 is SGHAT and CDR2 FQNNGV. The sequenced sample was peripheral blood, obtained after pregnancy. The source of this sequence is a female donor with multiple sclerosis, enrolled in a pregnancy study. The chain links TRBV11-2 to TRBJ1-2, with 11 nucleotides matching TRBD1. CDR3 sequence: CASSTRDRGFGYTF. The CDR3 nucleotides are TGTGCCAGCAGCACCCGGGACAGGGGGTTTGGCTACACCTTC.